This section outlines one T cell receptor beta chain sequence together with its context. What it recognizes is unknown. This sample stems from a study of T cells after yellow fever vaccination. Study-level results: Only a small proportion of the clonotypes turned up in both the CD4 and the CD8 compartments, likely arising from convergent recombination. By day 5 rather than day 15, the secondary response had peaked, though it was weaker.

V was clipped by 0 bases and J by 0 bases, with 8 bases between them. This CDR3 comprises 16 residues. The germline V gene encodes CDR1 LGHNT and CDR2 FRNRAP. In TCRdb, the 5' RACE reads were re-called with MiXCR into one record per CDR3 protein. The repertoire includes under 350,000 distinct CDR3 sequences, 4.1% of them detected once, and 20% to 25% sits in the top ten. Sequenced material: PBMCs, taken 5 days after the yellow fever booster vaccination. This sequence originates from a man aged 18 to 35 who received the YFV17D yellow fever vaccine. The genes are TRBV12-5 and TRBJ1-4; D gene unclear. The CDR3 loop reads CASGLVPSATNEKLFF. In DNA form, the CDR3 reads TGTGCTAGTGGTTTGGTACCGAGCGCAACTAATGAAAAACTGTTTTTT.